This TCR beta chain was sequenced in a study of tumor-infiltrating lymphocytes in oesophageal squamous cell carcinoma (dated by TCRdb to about 2016). There are many counts of this clonotype. Its antigen remains unidentified. Base qualities were left out, and no much larger clone turns up one base away. The CDR3, from cysteine to phenylalanine, totals 12 residues. The CDR3 DNA has 36 bases and is translated from base 1. V is cut by 8 bases and J by 7 bases, and the space between the germline ends is 11 bases. Taken from the germline V gene, the CDR1 and CDR2 loops are SNHLY and FYNNEI. Receptor amplification or capture employed PCR. The listed sequencing device is Illumina HiSeq 2000. TCRdb redid the processing of the public reads, applying fastp at Q25 and MiXCR, and retained in-frame beta chains. For every CDR3 protein sequence, its rows merge into one entry that carries the most common genes and DNA. Here the sample has nearly 20,000 distinct CDR3 sequences; around 40% occur a single time. The top ten constitute almost 7% of the sample.

The specimen was blood. In this chain, TRBV2 is recombined with TRBJ2-2; the D gene is not confidently resolved. This sequence originates from a male donor with esophageal squamous cell carcinoma. The DNA sequence follows: TGTGCCAGCTCGGAAGGAGTCGGGGAGCTGTTTTTT. Translation gives CASSEGVGELFF.